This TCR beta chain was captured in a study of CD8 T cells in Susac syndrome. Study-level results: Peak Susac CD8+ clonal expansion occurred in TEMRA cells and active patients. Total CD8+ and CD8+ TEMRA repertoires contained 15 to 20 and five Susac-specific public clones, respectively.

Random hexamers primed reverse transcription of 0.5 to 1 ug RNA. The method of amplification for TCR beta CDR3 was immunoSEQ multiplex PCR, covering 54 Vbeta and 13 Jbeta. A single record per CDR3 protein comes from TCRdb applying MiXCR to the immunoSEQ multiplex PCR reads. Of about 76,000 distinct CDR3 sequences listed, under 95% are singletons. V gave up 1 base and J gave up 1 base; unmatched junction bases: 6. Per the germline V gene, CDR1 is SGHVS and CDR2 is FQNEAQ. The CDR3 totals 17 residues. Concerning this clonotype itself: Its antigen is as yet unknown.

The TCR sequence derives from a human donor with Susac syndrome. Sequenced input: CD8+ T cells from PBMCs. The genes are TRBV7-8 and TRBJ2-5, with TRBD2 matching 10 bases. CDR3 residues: CASSLGALAGVQETQYF. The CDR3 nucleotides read TGTGCCAGCAGCTTAGGGGCTCTAGCGGGGGTCCAAGAGACCCAGTACTTC.